Listed below are T cell receptor beta chains from one sample, sequenced in a study of T-cell reconstitution after alpha-beta-depleted transplantation in children. TCRdb processed the PCR reads anew with MiXCR; each CDR3 protein has one entry. This table has hundreds of thousands of distinct CDR3 sequences, about a sixth appearing once. Sequenced material: PBMCs, mostly from graft donor cells, taken 360 days after TCRalphabeta/CD19-depleted stem cell transplant. The receptors originated from a boy under two years old who had a stem cell transplant for Wiskott-Aldrich syndrome, so the T cells may come from the graft donor. The CDR3 runs from the conserved cysteine through the conserved F or W. Each record gives: V gene, clone size, D gene, J gene, CDR3 protein, CDR3 DNA. D genes are given only for firm matches. The size entry is marked missing in some rows and otherwise reads once, few, many or a size class.

TRBV5-1	few	TRBD2	TRBJ2-3	CASSLISATGGPTDTQYF	TGCGCCAGCAGCCTCATCTCAGCAACGGGGGGGCCAACAGATACGCAGTATTTT
TRBV30	.	.	TRBJ1-2	CAWTRGGDGYTF	TGTGCCTGGACGCGGGGGGGGGATGGCTACACCTTC
TRBV11-1	few	.	TRBJ2-1	CASSLRGMSQRYLIRNEQFF	TGTGCCAGCAGCTTAAGGGGGATGTCACAGAGGTACCTAATCCGTAATGAGCAGTTCTTC
TRBV29-1	.	.	TRBJ2-1	CSVVRGEPWNEQFF	TGCAGCGTTGTACGCGGGGAACCTTGGAATGAGCAGTTCTTC
TRBV5-1	few	.	TRBJ2-3	CASSLGAVLDTQYF	TGCGCCAGCAGCTTGGGAGCGGTGCTAGATACGCAGTATTTT
TRBV12-3/TRBV12-4	.	TRBD1	TRBJ2-7	CASSFRASSRGPYEQYF	TGTGCCAGCAGTTTCAGGGCGTCCTCCAGGGGGCCGTACGAGCAGTACTTC
TRBV7-2	.	.	TRBJ1-2	CASSRKGYNYGYTF	TGTGCCAGCAGCCGGAAAGGTTACAACTATGGCTACACCTTC
TRBV7-2	few	.	TRBJ2-7	CASSRTGQILYEQYF	TGTGCCAGCAGCCGAACAGGACAGATACTCTACGAGCAGTACTTC
TRBV6-2/TRBV6-3	few	.	TRBJ2-6	CASSYLGANVLTF	TGTGCCAGCAGTTACCTAGGAGCCAACGTCCTGACTTTC
TRBV11-2	.	.	TRBJ2-1	CASSPRGGRGYNEQFF	TGTGCCAGCAGCCCAAGGGGGGGGCGCGGCTACAATGAGCAGTTCTTC
TRBV25-1	many	.	TRBJ2-5	CASRGTRGRFGETQYF	TGTGCCAGCAGAGGGACACGGGGGCGATTTGGAGAGACCCAGTACTTC
TRBV24-1	few	TRBD2	TRBJ2-1	CATAGRTSGRTRNEQFF	TGTGCCACCGCAGGGAGAACTAGCGGGAGAACGAGGAATGAGCAGTTCTTC
TRBV24-1	.	.	TRBJ2-6	CATSGRSASGANVLTF	TGTGCCACCAGTGGGCGGAGCGCCTCTGGGGCCAACGTCCTGACTTTC
TRBV20-1	few	.	TRBJ2-1	CSASMGSGILDEQFF	TGCAGTGCTAGTATGGGGAGCGGTATTTTGGATGAGCAGTTCTTC
TRBV7-8	.	.	TRBJ2-5	CASSLDREYF	TGTGCCAGCAGCTTAGACAGGGAATACTTC
TRBV24-1	.	TRBD1	TRBJ2-1	CATSRREDRDRGYNEQFF	TGTGCCACCAGCCGAAGGGAAGACCGGGACAGGGGGTACAATGAGCAGTTCTTC